The 10 T cell receptor beta chains below come from one sample, sequenced in a study of blood T cell repertoires in COVID-19. Some clones are missing from TCRdb's copy, which holds only in-frame ones; the method was immunoSEQ multiplex PCR. The data hold nearly 35,000 clones, with 70% to 80% observed a single time. The sample consisted of peripheral blood. These TCRs come from a woman aged 60 to 75 with acute or convalescent COVID-19.

This rearrangement joins TRBV5-1 to TRBJ1-2; 8 bases are a match to TRBD1. J was trimmed by 8 bases and V by 0 bases; bases with no gene match: 9. The CDR3 spans 15 residues. CDR1 is SGHRS and CDR2 is YFSETQ in the germline V gene. For the CDR3, the DNA is TGCGCCAGCAGCTTGGGAACCCAGGGGGCGCTGGGCTACACCTTC. It is translated as CASSLGTQGALGYTF.

The chain links TRBV10-3 to TRBJ1-3; 7 nucleotides match TRBD1. This CDR3 has 12 residues. With 7 bases clipped from V and 9 bases from J, the junction kept 6 bases outside the gene matches. Germline loops: CDR1 ENHRY, CDR2 SYGVKD. The CDR3 loop reads CAINDRAGTIYF. The CDR3 coding sequence is TGTGCCATCAACGACAGGGCGGGCACCATATATTTT.

V and J are TRBV9 and TRBJ2-2; 8 bases are a match to TRBD1. The germline gives CDR1 SGDLS, CDR2 YYNGEE. The V gene end was trimmed by 6 bases and the J gene end by 1 base; junction bases not matched to a gene: 5. The CDR3 runs 15 residues. The CDR3 bases are TGTGCCAGCAACCCTGGGACAGGGAACACCGGGGAGCTGTTTTTT. It is translated as CASNPGTGNTGELFF.

The chain recombines TRBV30 with TRBJ2-3, with 9 bases matching TRBD2. CDR3 size: 12 residues. V lost 4 bases and J lost 8; bases outside the gene matches: 4. The germline CDR1 and CDR2 sequences are GTSNPN and SVGIG (reference sequence). In DNA, the CDR3 is TGTGCCTGGATTAGCGGGAGCCGTACGCAGTATTTT. Its protein is CAWISGSRTQYF.

The V call is TRBV19, the J call TRBJ1-4; TRBD1 agrees at 7 bases. The germline V gene encodes CDR1 LNHDA and CDR2 SQIVND (reference sequence). V dropped 3 bases and J dropped 7; count of bases not matched to a gene: 8. This CDR3 spans 15 amino acids. DNA of the CDR3: TGTGCCAGTAGTATTTCGAGGACAGGCAGTGAAAAACTGTTTTTT. Translating it yields CASSISRTGSEKLFF.

This clone was picked up a small number of times. The genes are TRBV4-2 and TRBJ2-7; tentatively, D is TRBD1 (5 bases). There are 16 residues in the CDR3. The ends were cut back, 0 bases at V and 3 bases at J, with 15 bases in the middle. The V gene's germline CDR1 is LGHNA and CDR2 YNFKEQ. CDR3 sequence reads: CASSQDWVNQGYEQYF. CDR3 nucleotides: TGTGCCAGCAGCCAAGATTGGGTGAACCAGGGCTACGAGCAGTACTTC.

There are a few counts of this clone. The chain employs TRBV5-1 and TRBJ1-2; D is uncertain. V lost 5 bases to trimming and J lost 2 bases, with 10 bases between them. The CDR3 has 13 amino acids. Per the germline V gene, CDR1 is SGHRS and CDR2 is YFSETQ. The CDR3 sequence is CASRWAENYGYTF. As DNA, the CDR3 is TGCGCCAGCAGATGGGCCGAAAACTATGGCTACACCTTC.

The rearrangement uses TRBV5-8 and TRBJ1-3; a weak D match, TRBD1 (5 bases). Trimming stripped 0 bases from V and 6 bases from J, with 7 bases between. CDR3 length equals 13 residues. The V gene's germline CDR1 is SGHTS and CDR2 YDEGEE. This CDR3 is CASSLDRLNTIYF. Here the CDR3 DNA reads TGTGCCAGCAGCTTGGACAGGCTAAACACCATATATTTT.

The CDR3 DNA reads as TGTGCCTGGACTAGCGGGGGGGGCAGGGAGCTGTTTTTT. The encoded protein is CAWTSGGGRELFF. The chain combines TRBV30 with TRBJ2-2, with TRBD2 identical over 12 bases. The trim removed 4 bases at V and 9 bases at J, leaving 3 bases unmatched. CDR1 GTSNPN and CDR2 SVGIG come from the germline V gene (reference sequence). The CDR3 is made up of 13 amino acids. The variable domain in full, completed from reference TRBV30 and TRBJ2-2, reads SQTIHQWPATLVQPVGSPLSLECTVEGTSNPNLYWYRQAAGRGLQLLFYSVGIGQISSEVPQNLSASRPQDRQFILSSKKLLLSDSGFYLCAWTSGGGRELFFGEGSRLTVL.

The rearrangement joins TRBV6-6 to TRBJ1-2; tentatively, D is TRBD1 (6 bases). Germline V gene sequence: CDR1 MNHNY, CDR2 SVGAGI (reference sequence). The V end was cut by 1 base, the J end by 4 bases, with 13 bases between. The CDR3 totals 15 residues. The CDR3 sequence: CASSYLDRPSYGYTF. CDR3 coding DNA: TGTGCCAGCAGTTACTTAGACAGGCCCTCCTATGGCTACACCTTC.